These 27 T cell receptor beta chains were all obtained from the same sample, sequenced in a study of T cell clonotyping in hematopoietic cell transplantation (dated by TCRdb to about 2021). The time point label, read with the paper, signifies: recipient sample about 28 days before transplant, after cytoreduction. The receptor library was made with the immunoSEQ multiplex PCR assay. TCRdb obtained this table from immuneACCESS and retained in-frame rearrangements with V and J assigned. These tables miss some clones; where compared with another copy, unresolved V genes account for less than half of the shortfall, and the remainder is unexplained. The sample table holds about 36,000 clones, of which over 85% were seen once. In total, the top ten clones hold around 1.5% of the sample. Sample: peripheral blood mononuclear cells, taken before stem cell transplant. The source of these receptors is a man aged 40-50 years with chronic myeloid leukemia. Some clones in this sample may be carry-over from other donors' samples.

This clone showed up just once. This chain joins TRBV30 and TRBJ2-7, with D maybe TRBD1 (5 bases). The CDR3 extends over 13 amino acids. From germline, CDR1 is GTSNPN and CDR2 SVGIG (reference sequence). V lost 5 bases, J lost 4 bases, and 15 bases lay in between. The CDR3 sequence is CAWVVGPGYEQYF. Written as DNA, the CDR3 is TGTGCCTGGGTGGTAGGCCCAGGGTACGAGCAGTACTTC.

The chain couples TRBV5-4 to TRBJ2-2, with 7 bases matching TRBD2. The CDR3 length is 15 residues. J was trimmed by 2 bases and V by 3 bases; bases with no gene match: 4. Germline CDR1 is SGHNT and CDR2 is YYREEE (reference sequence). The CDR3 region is CASSSLTSNTGELFF. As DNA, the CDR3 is TGTGCCAGCAGCTCCTTGACTAGCAACACCGGGGAGCTGTTTTTT.

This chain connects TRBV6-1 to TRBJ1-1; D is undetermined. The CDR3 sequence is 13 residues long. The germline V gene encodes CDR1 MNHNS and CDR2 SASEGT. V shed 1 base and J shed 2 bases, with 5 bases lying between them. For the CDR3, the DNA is TGTGCCAGCAGTGAAGGGCCTAACACTGAAGCTTTCTTT. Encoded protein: CASSEGPNTEAFF.

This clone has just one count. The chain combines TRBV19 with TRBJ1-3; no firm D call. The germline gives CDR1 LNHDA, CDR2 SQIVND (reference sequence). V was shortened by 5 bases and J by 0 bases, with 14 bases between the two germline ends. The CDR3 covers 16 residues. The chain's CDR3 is CASSLSLTFSGNTIYF. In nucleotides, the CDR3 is TGTGCCAGTAGTCTCTCTCTAACCTTCTCTGGAAACACCATATATTTT.

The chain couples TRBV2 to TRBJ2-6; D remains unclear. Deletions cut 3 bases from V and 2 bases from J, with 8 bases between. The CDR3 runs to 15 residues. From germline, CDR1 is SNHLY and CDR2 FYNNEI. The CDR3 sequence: CASSDRSAGANVLTF. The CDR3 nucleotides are TGTGCCAGCAGTGACAGGTCCGCTGGGGCCAACGTCCTGACTTTC.

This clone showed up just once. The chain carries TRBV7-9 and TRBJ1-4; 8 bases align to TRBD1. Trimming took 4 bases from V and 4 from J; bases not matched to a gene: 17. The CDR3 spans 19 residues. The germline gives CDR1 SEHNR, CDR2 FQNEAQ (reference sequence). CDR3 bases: TGTGCCAGCAGCTCCTGGACAGGGTACTGGCCACCAGTTAATGAAAAACTGTTTTTT. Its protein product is CASSSWTGYWPPVNEKLFF.

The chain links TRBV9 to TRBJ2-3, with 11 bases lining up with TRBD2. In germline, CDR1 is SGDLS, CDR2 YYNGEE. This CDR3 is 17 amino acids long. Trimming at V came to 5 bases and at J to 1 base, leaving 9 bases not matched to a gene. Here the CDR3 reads CASSPLAGDPRTDTQYF. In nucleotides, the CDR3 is TGTGCCAGCAGTCCACTAGCGGGGGACCCTCGCACAGATACGCAGTATTTT.

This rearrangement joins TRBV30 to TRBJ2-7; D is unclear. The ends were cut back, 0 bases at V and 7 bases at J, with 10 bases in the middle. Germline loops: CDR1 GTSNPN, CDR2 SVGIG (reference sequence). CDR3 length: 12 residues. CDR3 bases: TGTGCCTGGAGTGTTGGGCCCCGAGAGCAGTACTTC. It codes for CAWSVGPREQYF.

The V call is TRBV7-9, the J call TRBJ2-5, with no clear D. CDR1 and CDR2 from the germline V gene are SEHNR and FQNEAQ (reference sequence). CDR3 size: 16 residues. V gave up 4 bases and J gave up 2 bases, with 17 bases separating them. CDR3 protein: CASSYLRTTIQETQYF. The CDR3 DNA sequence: TGTGCCAGCAGCTACCTAAGAACCACTATTCAAGAGACCCAGTACTTC.

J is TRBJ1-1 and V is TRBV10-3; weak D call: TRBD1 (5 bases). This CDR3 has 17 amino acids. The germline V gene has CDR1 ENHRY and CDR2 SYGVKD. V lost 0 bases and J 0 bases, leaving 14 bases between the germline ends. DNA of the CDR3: TGTGCCATCAGTGAGTCGTCTTTAGGAGGGGTGAACACTGAAGCTTTCTTT. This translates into CAISESSLGGVNTEAFF.

This CDR3 reads CASSQEGGRGSSYEQYF. The CDR3, as DNA: TGCGCCAGCAGCCAAGAAGGGGGCAGGGGGTCCTCCTACGAGCAGTACTTC. The rearrangement joins TRBV4-3 to TRBJ2-7, with 7 nucleotides matching TRBD1. CDR3 length: 17 amino acids. Germline values: CDR1 LGHNA, CDR2 YSLEER. Germline trimming cut 0 bases from V and 0 bases from J; bases unmatched to any gene: 8.

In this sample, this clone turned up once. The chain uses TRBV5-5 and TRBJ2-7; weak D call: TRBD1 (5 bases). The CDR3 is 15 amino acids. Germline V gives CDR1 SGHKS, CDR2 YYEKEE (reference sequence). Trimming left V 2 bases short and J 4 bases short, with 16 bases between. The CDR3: CASSLGPGPSYEQYF. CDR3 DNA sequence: TGTGCCAGCAGCTTAGGGCCAGGGCCCTCGTACGAGCAGTACTTC.

The CDR3 DNA reads as TGTGCCAGCAGCTTAGGAGGGGGCGCGGGACCTAATGAAAAACTGTTTTTT. Residues: CASSLGGGAGPNEKLFF. V and J are TRBV11-2 and TRBJ1-4; 7 bases align to TRBD1. Germline V gives CDR1 SGHAT, CDR2 FQNNGV. Unmatched junction bases numbered 8, after V lost 1 base and J lost 3 bases. The CDR3 has 17 residues.

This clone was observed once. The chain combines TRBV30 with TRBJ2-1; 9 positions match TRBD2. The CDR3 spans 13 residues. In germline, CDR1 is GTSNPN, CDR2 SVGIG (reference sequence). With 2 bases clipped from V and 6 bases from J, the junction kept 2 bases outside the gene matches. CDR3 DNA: TGTGCCTGGAGTCTAGCGGGGCCCAATGAGCAGTTCTTC. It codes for CAWSLAGPNEQFF.

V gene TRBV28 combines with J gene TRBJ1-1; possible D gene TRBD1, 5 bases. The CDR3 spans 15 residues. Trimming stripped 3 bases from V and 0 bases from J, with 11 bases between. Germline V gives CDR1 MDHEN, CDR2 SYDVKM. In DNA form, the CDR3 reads TGTGCCAGCAGTTTTATGGGAGGGGTGAACACTGAAGCTTTCTTT. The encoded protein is CASSFMGGVNTEAFF.

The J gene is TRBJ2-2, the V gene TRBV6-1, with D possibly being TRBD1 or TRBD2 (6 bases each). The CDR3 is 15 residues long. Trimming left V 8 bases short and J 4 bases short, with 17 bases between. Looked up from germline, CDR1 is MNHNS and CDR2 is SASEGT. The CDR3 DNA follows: TGTGCCAGCGGCCTTACAGGGAGGTCCACCGGGGAGCTGTTTTTT. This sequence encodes CASGLTGRSTGELFF.

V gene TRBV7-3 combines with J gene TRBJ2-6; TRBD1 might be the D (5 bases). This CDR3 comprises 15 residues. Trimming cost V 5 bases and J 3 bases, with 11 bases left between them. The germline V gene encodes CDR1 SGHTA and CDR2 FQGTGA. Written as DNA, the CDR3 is TGTGCCAGCAGCCCAGGGTCTGTTGGGGCCAACGTCCTGACTTTC. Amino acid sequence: CASSPGSVGANVLTF.

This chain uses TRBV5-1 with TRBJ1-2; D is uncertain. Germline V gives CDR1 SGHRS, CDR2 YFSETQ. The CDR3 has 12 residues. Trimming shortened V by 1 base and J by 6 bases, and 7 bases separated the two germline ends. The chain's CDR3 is CASSLNFDGYTF. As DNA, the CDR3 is TGCGCCAGCAGCTTGAACTTTGATGGCTACACCTTC.

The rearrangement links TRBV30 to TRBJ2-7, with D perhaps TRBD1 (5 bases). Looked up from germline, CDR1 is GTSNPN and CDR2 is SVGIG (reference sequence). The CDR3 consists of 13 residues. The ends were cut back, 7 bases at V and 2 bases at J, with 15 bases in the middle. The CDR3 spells CASQGLGPYEQYF. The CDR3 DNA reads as TGTGCCTCGCAGGGTCTCGGTCCCTACGAGCAGTACTTC. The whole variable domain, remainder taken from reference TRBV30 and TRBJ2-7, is SQTIHQWPATLVQPVGSPLSLECTVEGTSNPNLYWYRQAAGRGLQLLFYSVGIGQISSEVPQNLSASRPQDRQFILSSKKLLLSDSGFYLCASQGLGPYEQYFGPGTRLTVT.

This CDR3 reads CAWGIGPEEAFF. The CDR3 coding sequence is TGTGCCTGGGGGATCGGACCAGAAGAAGCTTTCTTT. V usage is TRBV30 and J usage is TRBJ1-1; D unclear. V was cut by 5 bases and J by 8 bases, with 15 bases left in between. Germline assignment: CDR1 GTSNPN and CDR2 SVGIG (reference sequence). This CDR3 has 12 amino acids.

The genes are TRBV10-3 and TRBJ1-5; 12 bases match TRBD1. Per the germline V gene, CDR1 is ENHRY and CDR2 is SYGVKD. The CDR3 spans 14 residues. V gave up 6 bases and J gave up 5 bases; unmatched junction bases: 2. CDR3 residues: CAIRGTGGDQPQHF. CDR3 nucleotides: TGTGCCATCAGGGGGACAGGGGGCGATCAGCCCCAGCATTTT.

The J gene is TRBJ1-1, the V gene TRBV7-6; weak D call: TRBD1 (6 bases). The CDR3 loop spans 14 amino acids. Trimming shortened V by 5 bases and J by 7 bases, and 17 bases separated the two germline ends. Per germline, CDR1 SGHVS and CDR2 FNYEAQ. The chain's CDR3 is CASSQARGADEAFF. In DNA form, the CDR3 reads TGTGCCAGCAGCCAAGCCCGGGGGGCGGATGAAGCTTTCTTT.

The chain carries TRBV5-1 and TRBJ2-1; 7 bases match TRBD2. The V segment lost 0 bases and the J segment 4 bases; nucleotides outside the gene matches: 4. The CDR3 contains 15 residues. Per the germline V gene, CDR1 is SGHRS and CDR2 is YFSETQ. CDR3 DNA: TGCGCCAGCAGCTTGGGTTGGGGGGGTTACAATGAGCAGTTCTTC. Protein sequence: CASSLGWGGYNEQFF. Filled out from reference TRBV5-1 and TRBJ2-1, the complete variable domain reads KAGVTQTPRYLIKTRGQQVTLSCSPISGHRSVSWYQQTPGQGLQFLFEYFSETQRNKGNFPGRFSGRQFSNSRSEMNVSTLELGDSALYLCASSLGWGGYNEQFFGPGTRLTVL.

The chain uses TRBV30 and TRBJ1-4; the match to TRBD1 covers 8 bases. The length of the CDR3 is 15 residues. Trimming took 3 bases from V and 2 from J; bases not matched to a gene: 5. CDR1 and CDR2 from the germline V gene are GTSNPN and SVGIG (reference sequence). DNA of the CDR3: TGTGCCTGGAGCCCCCGGACAGGGACTAATGAAAAACTGTTTTTT. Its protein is CAWSPRTGTNEKLFF.

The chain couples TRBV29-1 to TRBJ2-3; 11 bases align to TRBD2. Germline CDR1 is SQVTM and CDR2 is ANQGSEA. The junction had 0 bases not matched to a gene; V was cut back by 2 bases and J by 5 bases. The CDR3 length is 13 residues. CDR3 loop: CSVETSGGDTQYF. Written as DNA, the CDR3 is TGCAGCGTTGAAACTAGCGGGGGAGATACGCAGTATTTT.

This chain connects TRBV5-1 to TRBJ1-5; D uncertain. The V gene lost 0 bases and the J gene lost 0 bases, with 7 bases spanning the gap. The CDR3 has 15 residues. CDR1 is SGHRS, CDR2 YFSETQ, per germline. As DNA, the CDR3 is TGCGCCAGCAGCTTGGAGGGAATTAGCAATCAGCCCCAGCATTTT. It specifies CASSLEGISNQPQHF.

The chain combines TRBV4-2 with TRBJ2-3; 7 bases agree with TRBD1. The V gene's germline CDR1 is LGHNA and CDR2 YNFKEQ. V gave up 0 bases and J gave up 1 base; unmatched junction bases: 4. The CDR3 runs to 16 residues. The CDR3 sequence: CASSQDGQVGTDTQYF. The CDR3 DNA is TGTGCCAGCAGCCAAGACGGACAGGTTGGCACAGATACGCAGTATTTT.